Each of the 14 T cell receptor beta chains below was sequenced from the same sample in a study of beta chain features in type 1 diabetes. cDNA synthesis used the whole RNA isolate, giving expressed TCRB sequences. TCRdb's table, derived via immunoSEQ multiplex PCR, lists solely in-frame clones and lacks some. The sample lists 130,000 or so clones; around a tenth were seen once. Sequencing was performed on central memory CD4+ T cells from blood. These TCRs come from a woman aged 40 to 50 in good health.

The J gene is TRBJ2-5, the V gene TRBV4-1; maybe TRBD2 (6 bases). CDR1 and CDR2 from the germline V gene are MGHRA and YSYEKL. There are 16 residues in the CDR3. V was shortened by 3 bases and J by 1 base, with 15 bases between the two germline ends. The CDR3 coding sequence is TGCGCCAGCAGCCAGAGCTTCGGCGGGGTCCAAGAGACCCAGTACTTC. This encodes CASSQSFGGVQETQYF.

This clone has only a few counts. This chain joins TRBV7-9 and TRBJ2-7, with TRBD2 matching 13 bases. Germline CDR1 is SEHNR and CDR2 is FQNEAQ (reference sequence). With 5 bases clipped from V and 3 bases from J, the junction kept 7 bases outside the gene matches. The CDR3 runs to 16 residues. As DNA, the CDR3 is TGTGCCAGCAGCCCCCCCGGACTAGCGGGGGACTACGAGCAGTACTTC. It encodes CASSPPGLAGDYEQYF.

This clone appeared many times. The CDR3 nucleotides read TGTGCCAGTACCCAGACTAGCGGGGGGTTCGAGACCCAGTACTTC. The encoded protein is CASTQTSGGFETQYF. The chain links TRBV19 to TRBJ2-5, with TRBD2 identical over 13 bases. This CDR3 region has 15 residues. Germline loops: CDR1 LNHDA, CDR2 SQIVND (reference sequence). V lost 7 bases to trimming and J lost 5 bases; unmatched junction nucleotides: 7.

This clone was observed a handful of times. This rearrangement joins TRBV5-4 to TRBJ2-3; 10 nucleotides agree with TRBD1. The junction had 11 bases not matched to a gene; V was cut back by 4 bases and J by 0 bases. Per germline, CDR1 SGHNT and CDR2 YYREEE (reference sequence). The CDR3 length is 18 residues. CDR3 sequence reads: CASSPPGQGSYSTDTQYF. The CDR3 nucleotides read TGTGCCAGCAGCCCTCCGGGACAGGGGAGCTATAGCACAGATACGCAGTATTTT.

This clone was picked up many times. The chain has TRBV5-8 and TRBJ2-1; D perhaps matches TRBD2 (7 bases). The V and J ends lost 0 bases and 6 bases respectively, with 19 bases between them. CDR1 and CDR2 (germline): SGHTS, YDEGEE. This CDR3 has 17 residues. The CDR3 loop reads CASSLALVGGPGNEQFF. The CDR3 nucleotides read TGTGCCAGCAGCTTGGCACTGGTGGGGGGGCCTGGCAATGAGCAGTTCTTC.

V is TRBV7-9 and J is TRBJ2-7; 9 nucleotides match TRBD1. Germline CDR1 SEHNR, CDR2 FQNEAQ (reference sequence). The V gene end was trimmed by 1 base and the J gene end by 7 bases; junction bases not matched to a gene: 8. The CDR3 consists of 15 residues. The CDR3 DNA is TGTGCCAGCAGCTTAGAGGGACAGGGATCGGTGGAGCAGTACTTC. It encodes CASSLEGQGSVEQYF.

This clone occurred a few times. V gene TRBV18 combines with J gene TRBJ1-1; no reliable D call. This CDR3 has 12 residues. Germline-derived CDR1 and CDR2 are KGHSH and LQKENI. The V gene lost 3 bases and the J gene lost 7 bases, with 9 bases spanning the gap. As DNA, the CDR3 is TGTGCCAGCTCACCTCAGTACCGTGAAGCTTTCTTT. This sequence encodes CASSPQYREAFF.

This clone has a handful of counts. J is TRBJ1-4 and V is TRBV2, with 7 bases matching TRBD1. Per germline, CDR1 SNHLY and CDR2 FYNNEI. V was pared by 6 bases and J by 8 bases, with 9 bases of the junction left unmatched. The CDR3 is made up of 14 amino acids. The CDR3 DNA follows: TGTGCCAGCAGGGGGGACAGCTTTCAGGAAAAACTGTTTTTT. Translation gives CASRGDSFQEKLFF.

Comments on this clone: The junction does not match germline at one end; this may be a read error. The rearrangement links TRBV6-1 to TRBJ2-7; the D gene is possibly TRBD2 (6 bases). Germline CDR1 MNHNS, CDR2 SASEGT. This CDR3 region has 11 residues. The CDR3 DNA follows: TGTGCCAGCAGCAACTGGAGGGCGGTAGACTTC. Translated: CASSNWRAVDF.

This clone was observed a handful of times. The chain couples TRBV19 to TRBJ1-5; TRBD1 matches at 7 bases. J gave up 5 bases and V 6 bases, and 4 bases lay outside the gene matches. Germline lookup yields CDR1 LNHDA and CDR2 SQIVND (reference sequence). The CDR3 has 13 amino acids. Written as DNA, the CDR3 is TGTGCCAGTAGCGAGACAGGGCATCAGCCCCAGCATTTT. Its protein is CASSETGHQPQHF.

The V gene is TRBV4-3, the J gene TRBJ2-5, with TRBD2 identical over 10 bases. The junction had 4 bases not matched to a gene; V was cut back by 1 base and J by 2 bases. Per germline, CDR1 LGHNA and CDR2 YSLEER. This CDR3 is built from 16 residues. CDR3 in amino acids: CASSQGSGGAQETQYF. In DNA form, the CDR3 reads TGCGCCAGCAGCCAAGGGAGCGGGGGGGCTCAAGAGACCCAGTACTTC.

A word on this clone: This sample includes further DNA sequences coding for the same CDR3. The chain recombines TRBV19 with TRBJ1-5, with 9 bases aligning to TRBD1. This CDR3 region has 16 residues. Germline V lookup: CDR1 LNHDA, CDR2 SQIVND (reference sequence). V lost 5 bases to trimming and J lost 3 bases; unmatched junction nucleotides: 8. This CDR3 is CASSRTGTGNNQPQHF. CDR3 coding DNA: TGTGCCAGTAGTCGAACCGGGACAGGGAACAATCAGCCCCAGCATTTT.

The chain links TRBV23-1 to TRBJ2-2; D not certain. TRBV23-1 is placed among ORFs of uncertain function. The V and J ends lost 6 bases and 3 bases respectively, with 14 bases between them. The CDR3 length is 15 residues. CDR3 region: CASSQETPDTGELFF. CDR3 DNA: TGCGCCAGCAGCCAAGAAACTCCGGACACCGGGGAGCTGTTTTTT.

The CDR3 DNA sequence: TGTGCCAGCAGTACCCTCGGCGGGGGCATTCAGTACTTC. The encoded protein is CASSTLGGGIQYF. The rearrangement links TRBV28 to TRBJ2-4, with 7 bases lining up with TRBD2. Germline V CDR1 and CDR2: MDHEN, SYDVKM. The CDR3 consists of 13 residues. V dropped 5 bases and J dropped 9; count of bases not matched to a gene: 7.